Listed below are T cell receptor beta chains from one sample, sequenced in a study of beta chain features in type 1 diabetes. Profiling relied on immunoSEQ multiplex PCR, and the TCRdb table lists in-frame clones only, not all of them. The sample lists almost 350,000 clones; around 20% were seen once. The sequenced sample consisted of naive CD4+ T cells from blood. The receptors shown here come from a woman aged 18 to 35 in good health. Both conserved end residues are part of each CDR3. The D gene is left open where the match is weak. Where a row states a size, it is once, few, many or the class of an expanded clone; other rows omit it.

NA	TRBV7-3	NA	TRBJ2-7	TGTGCCAGCAGCTTAATTGGGGGGGAGCAGTACTTC	CASSLIGGEQYF
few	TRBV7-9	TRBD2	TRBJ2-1	TGTGCCAGCAGCCCGAGGGGGACTAGGGGTAATGAGCAGTTCTTC	CASSPRGTRGNEQFF
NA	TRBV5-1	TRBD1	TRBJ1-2	TGCGCCAGCAGCTTGGAAGTAGGGGGCAACTATGGCTACACCTTC	CASSLEVGGNYGYTF
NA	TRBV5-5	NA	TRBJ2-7	TGTGCCAGCAGGTCGACAGTTACCTACGAGCAGTACTTC	CASRSTVTYEQYF
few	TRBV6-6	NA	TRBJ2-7	TGTGCCAGCATTCTCGGTCCAGCAGGATCCTACGAGCAGTACTTC	CASILGPAGSYEQYF
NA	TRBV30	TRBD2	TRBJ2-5	TGTGCCTGGAGCCCCCTGGCGGGAGGGCGTCACCAGTACTTC	CAWSPLAGGRHQYF
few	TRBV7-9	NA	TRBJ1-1	TGTGCCAGCAGCTTATGGGGAGGGAACACTGAAGCTTTCTTT	CASSLWGGNTEAFF
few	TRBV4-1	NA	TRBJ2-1	TGCGCCAGCAGCCCCGGTCGGGGAAAGCAGTTCTTC	CASSPGRGKQFF
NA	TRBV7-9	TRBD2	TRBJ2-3	TGTGCCAGCAGCCCCATAGCGGGAGGCCTTTCTACGCAGTATTTT	CASSPIAGGLSTQYF
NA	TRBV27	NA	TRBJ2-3	TGTGCCAGCAGACTGACAGAGAACACAGATACGCAGTATTTT	CASRLTENTDTQYF
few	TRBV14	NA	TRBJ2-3	TGTGCCAGCAGCCACTCTAGCGCGCAGTATTTT	CASSHSSAQYF
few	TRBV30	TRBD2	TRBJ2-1	TGTGCCTGGGGTAGTAGCGGGGGGGCCAGCGAGCAGTTCTTC	CAWGSSGGASEQFF
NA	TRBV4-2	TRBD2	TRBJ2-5	TGTGCCAGCAGCCAAGTAACGGCTAGCGGGGAACGTACCCAGTACTTC	CASSQVTASGERTQYF
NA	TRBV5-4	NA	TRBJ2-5	TGTGCCAGCAGCTTCCTAGAGCTCCAAGAGACCCAGTACTTC	CASSFLELQETQYF
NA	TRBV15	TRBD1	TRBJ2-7	TGTGCCACCAGCACCCGGGACAGGGATTCCGAGCAGTACTTC	CATSTRDRDSEQYF
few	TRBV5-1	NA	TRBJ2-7	TGCGCCAGCAGGGGGACGGGGACATACTCCTACGAGCAGTACTTC	CASRGTGTYSYEQYF
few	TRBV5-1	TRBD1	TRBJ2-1	TGCGCCAGCAGTTCTCCGGGACAGGGCTACAATGAGCAGTTCTTC	CASSSPGQGYNEQFF
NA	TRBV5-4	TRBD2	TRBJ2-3	TGTGCCAGCAGCTTGGGAAGCGGGAGGGCCTCAGATACGCAGTATTTT	CASSLGSGRASDTQYF